This T cell receptor (beta chain) was observed in a study of T cell responses to AZD1222 COVID-19 vaccine (dated by TCRdb to the early 2020s). Study-wide context: A total of approximately 250 trial participants underwent TCR sequencing, of whom some 200 had received two doses of AZD1222 and around 26 had received two doses of the MenACWY control vaccine. Enrollment into the trials was organized by age into subgroups of 18-55, 56-69 and 70-plus years, and those subgroups contained roughly 150, 30 and 60 TCR-sequenced participants, respectively.

Concerning this clone itself: This receptor's antigen is unknown. No clone much larger than this one lies a single base away; base qualities are absent. Other DNA sequences in this specimen translate into the identical CDR3.

What the research found in general, with its limitations: The 56-69-year group was small, and its depth increase did not reach significance, likely because of low power. Because no day 14 peak-response samples were available, the repertoires could be characterized only after the peak T cell response. After two AZD1222 doses, both the breadth and the depth of spike-specific TCRs were significantly higher than at day 0 and than in MenACWY recipients. Epitopes outside the regions mutated in the B.1.351 and B.1.1.7 variants were reportedly recognized by nearly half of the unique spike-specific TCRs. Participants were mostly white British and included more females than males, and it was suggested by the authors that clonal diversity may have been underestimated. The vaccine-associated CD4 TCRs covered the entire spike protein, and the dominant responses fell in regions 160-218 and 743-854. Only six AZD1222 recipients were SARS-CoV-2 seropositive at baseline, limiting conclusions about previously exposed vaccinees.

Trimming leaves V shorter by 4 bases and J shorter by 2 bases, with the junction holding 9 bases beyond the gene matches. Including the terminal cysteine and phenylalanine, the CDR3 comprises 15 residues. The only DNA kept is the CDR3, 45 bases in frame from the first base. The germline V gene sets CDR1 to SGDLS and CDR2 to YYNGEE. The label giving this sample's time point can be read as: about 28 days (+/-7) after the second vaccine dose. AZD1222 recipients whose second dose came at about 4 weeks and those whose second dose came at about 12 weeks were combined into one group, since spike-specific TCR depth and breadth did not differ between the two schedules. Vaccinee samples came from UK trials COV001 and COV002, including a single-blind randomized controlled phase 2/3 trial of AZD1222 (ChAdOx1 nCoV-19) in healthy adults. For TCRbeta chain sequencing, PBMC samples were collected from trial participants at day 0 and at day 28 after the second dose.

The CDR3 regions of human TCRbeta chains were analyzed by immunosequencing. Per the authors' processing: TCRs in the repertoires were matched against a reference library of SARS-CoV-2-specific TCRs that had been generated with the MIRA antigen-specificity platform. Breadth was defined as the fraction of unique TCRs that were SARS-CoV-2-associated, and depth was defined as the fraction of total T cells that were SARS-CoV-2-associated. Using the MIRA data, every spike-specific TCR was mapped to the spike region that the TCR reacted to and assigned to either a CD4 or a CD8 class. Log10-transformed breadth and depth values were compared by one-way ANOVA with Sidak's multiple comparisons tests. As stored in TCRdb, this immuneACCESS dataset retains in-frame rearrangements with V and J assigned. A fraction of the clones does not appear; measured against another copy, unresolved V genes explain less than half of the discrepancy, and the remainder lacks a known reason. The V and J calls and clone size come from that table; D and trimming were worked out from the DNA. This sample holds some 120,000 clones; 65% to 90% were observed only once. The ten largest clones represent approximately 26% of the sample.

This clonotype was obtained from an adult who received the AZD1222 COVID-19 vaccine. Sequencing was performed on peripheral blood, taken 28 days after the second AZD1222 dose. The chain joins TRBV9 to TRBJ2-7; 7 nucleotides in the junction match TRBD1. CDR3 protein: CASSPVRDSPYEQYF. The DNA sequence is as follows: TGTGCCAGCAGCCCCGTCCGGGACAGCCCCTACGAGCAGTACTTC.